A selection of T cell receptor beta chains follows, all from one sample in a study of T cells in Graves' hyperthyroidism and ophthalmopathy. Each CDR3 protein is one row after TCRdb ran MiXCR on the multiplex PCR reads. Of more than 350,000 distinct CDR3 sequences listed, roughly 15% were seen once; the top ten hold about 20%. The sample taken for sequencing was blood. The source is a woman aged 55 to 70 with Graves' ophthalmopathy. Each CDR3 is given with its conserved first and last residue. A D gene is named only where the DNA matches it firmly. Size is stated for part of the rows, as once, few or many counts, or as a class when the clone is expanded.

j_call,d_call,v_call,clone_size,cdr3_aa,cdr3_nt
TRBJ2-1,TRBD2,TRBV29-1,many,CSVGGGRAYNEQFF,TGCAGCGTTGGGGGCGGGAGGGCCTACAATGAGCAGTTCTTC
TRBJ2-5,TRBD2,TRBV5-1,NA,CASSGLAGGPETQYF,TGCGCCAGCAGCGGCCTAGCGGGAGGGCCGGAGACCCAGTACTTC
TRBJ1-1,NA,TRBV30,few,CAWNPTQDTEAFF,TGTGCCTGGAACCCAACTCAAGACACTGAAGCTTTCTTT
TRBJ2-1,NA,TRBV5-4,few,CASSLGYDGEQFF,TGTGCCAGCAGCTTGGGGTACGACGGTGAGCAGTTCTTC
TRBJ2-1,TRBD2,TRBV20-1,once,CSARGSLFGTSGWDEQFF,TGCAGTGCTAGAGGGAGTCTGTTTGGGACTAGCGGGTGGGATGAGCAGTTCTTC
TRBJ2-4,TRBD1,TRBV19,NA,CASSPGGRVIQYF,TGTGCCAGTAGCCCAGGGGGCAGAGTCATTCAGTACTTC
TRBJ2-2,NA,TRBV19,few,CASSMLLGPGELFF,TGTGCCAGTAGTATGTTACTAGGTCCCGGGGAGCTGTTTTTT
TRBJ2-1,TRBD1,TRBV5-1,many,CASSFPGQGYNEQFF,TGCGCCAGCAGCTTCCCGGGACAGGGCTACAATGAGCAGTTCTTC
TRBJ2-2,TRBD1,TRBV29-1,NA,CSVGQGAGELFF,TGCAGCGTGGGACAGGGGGCCGGGGAGCTGTTTTTT
TRBJ2-7,TRBD2,TRBV28,many,CASSLMGGPEEQYF,TGTGCCAGCAGTTTAATGGGAGGGCCGGAAGAGCAGTACTTC
TRBJ2-1,NA,TRBV18,many,CASSPQRAARGNEQFF,TGTGCCAGCTCACCACAACGAGCGGCCCGAGGCAATGAGCAGTTCTTC
TRBJ2-5,TRBD1,TRBV10-1,NA,CASSASGGETQYF,TGCGCCAGCAGTGCATCAGGGGGAGAGACCCAGTACTTC
TRBJ2-1,TRBD2,TRBV2,many,CASSEIRLAGVAYNEQFF,TGTGCCAGCAGTGAAATTAGACTAGCGGGAGTCGCCTACAATGAGCAGTTCTTC
TRBJ1-6,NA,TRBV11-2,many,CASSFGVNSPLHF,TGTGCCAGCAGCTTTGGGGTTAATTCACCCCTCCACTTT
TRBJ2-2,NA,TRBV5-1,many,CASSLGRGAGELFF,TGCGCCAGCAGCTTGGGACGGGGCGCCGGGGAGCTGTTTTTT